The sequence of this TCR beta chain was determined in a study of T-cell reconstitution after alpha-beta-depleted transplantation in children. Whole-study results and caveats: As was reported, about two months after transplant, alpha-beta T cells came from several hundred expanded graft clones. T-cell counts and diversity at one year post-transplant came mainly from newly produced T cells. Surviving recipient cells, namely T cells and thymic progenitors, were the source of high day-60 TCRbeta diversity in some patients.

V dropped 2 bases and J dropped 5 bases, with 7 bases sitting between them. Germline V CDR1 and CDR2: MNHNS, SASEGT. The CDR3 contains 12 residues. A TCRbeta library incorporating unique molecular identifiers was prepared. One entry per CDR3 protein results from TCRdb running MiXCR on the PCR reads. Of about 600,000 distinct CDR3 sequences listed, under 30% are singletons. To note about this clonotype: As yet, its antigen is unknown.

The sample consisted of PBMCs, mostly from graft donor cells, taken 360 days after TCRalphabeta/CD19-depleted stem cell transplant. The V gene is TRBV6-1, the J gene TRBJ2-7; D is undetermined. This receptor was taken from a boy in the first two years of life who had a stem cell transplant for acute myeloid leukemia, so the T cells may come from the graft donor. CDR3 loop: CASSEPIHEQYV. The CDR3 nucleotides are TGTGCCAGCAGTGAACCCATTCACGAGCAGTACGTC.